This record covers a single T cell receptor beta chain. The data are from a study of T cells expressing NK-cell markers. TCRdb re-called the 5' RACE reads; one entry per CDR3 protein, DNA not given. This sample's table reports approximately 150,000 distinct CDR3 sequences. CDR1 is SNHLY and CDR2 is FYNNEI in the germline V gene. The CDR3 loop spans 14 amino acids. The sample comprised blood T cells: a sorted CD56 or NKG2C T cell subset, CD4+ or CD8+ T cells, or bulk PBMC T cells (not recorded which). The chain combines TRBV2 with TRBJ2-3; TCRdb's D call, TRBD2, is unchecked because there is no DNA. The sequence came from a woman between 18 and 75 years old in good health. The CDR3 loop is CASIYGGSVDTQYF.